The sequence of this T cell receptor (beta chain) was determined in a study of CD8+ T cells in alopecia areata. Whole-study context: Treated patients received oral tofacitinib, 5 to 10 mg twice daily. The authors scored treated patients' severity by affected scalp percentage.

This sample's treatment: oral pan-JAK inhibitor, 5-10 mg twice daily. The researchers isolated CD4+ and CD8+ T cells from PBMCs by sorting. Points from the study as a whole: Administration of tofacitinib significantly diminished scalp clonality and expanded CD8+ clones within the top 100.

J lost 4 bases, V lost 3 bases, and 10 bases had no gene match. The germline gives CDR1 SGDLS, CDR2 YYNGEE. The CDR3 runs to 16 residues. The sequencing template was cDNA reverse transcribed from extracted RNA. The data were produced by immunoSEQ multiplex PCR, yet TCRdb's version contains in-frame clones alone and is incomplete. The table records about 160,000 clones, roughly 65% of them present only once. As for this clone: Its specificity is unknown.

Sequenced here: CD4+ T cells sorted from blood, sampled at week 4, from a patient treated with tofacitinib. The sequence derives from a human donor with alopecia areata. The gene calls are TRBV9 and TRBJ1-5, with TRBD1 matching 7 bases. The DNA of the CDR3 is TGTGCCAGCAGCGGGAGGGACAGCACGTTAAATCAGCCCCAGCATTTT. It encodes CASSGRDSTLNQPQHF.